Sequencing of this TCR beta chain was carried out in a study of shared clonotypes between healthy human individuals. The split of CD4+ cells yielded CD45RA+ naive and CD45RA-negative memory subsets. Some 27,000 T cell genomes, or around 0.2 ug DNA, went into the sorted-subset replicate PCRs. TCRdb's copy holds only in-frame clones and misses some; the assay was immunoSEQ multiplex PCR. Of under 650,000 clones listed, 90% to 96% are singletons. This CDR3 region has 15 residues. V shed 5 bases and J 3 bases; nucleotides not matched to a gene: 9. In germline, CDR1 is SGHRS, CDR2 YFSETQ. On this clone itself: Its antigen is unknown.

Broader study findings: In general, naive subsets displayed greater estimated richness than memory subsets did.

Specimen: naive CD4+ T cells sorted from blood. Indicated subset: CD45RA+ positively selected. The V call is TRBV5-1, the J call TRBJ2-5, with TRBD2 identical over 8 bases. The sequence derives from a woman aged 30 to 39 in good health. The CDR3 DNA sequence: TGCGCCAGCAGTCTGGGAGCGGGAGTCGAAGAGACCCAGTACTTC. Protein: CASSLGAGVEETQYF.